These T cell receptor beta chains were read from a single sample in a study of T cells in Graves' hyperthyroidism and ophthalmopathy. Via MiXCR, TCRdb re-called the multiplex PCR reads, giving one row per CDR3 protein. This sample has 800,000 or so distinct CDR3 sequences, with roughly 40% found just once. The specimen sequenced was blood. The receptors here all came from a man between 18 and 29 years old with Graves' hyperthyroidism. Both conserved end residues are part of each CDR3. D genes are given only for firm matches. Clone size is given for some rows only: seen once, a few or many times, or a class if the clone is expanded.

-,TRBV7-8,TRBJ2-7,few,CASSVRDGVYEQYF,TGTGCCAGCAGCGTCCGGGACGGCGTCTACGAGCAGTACTTC
TRBD2,TRBV29-1,TRBJ2-7,-,CSVLGTSGDPYEQYF,TGCAGCGTACTAGGGACTAGCGGGGATCCCTACGAGCAGTACTTC
-,TRBV7-9,TRBJ2-7,many,CASSISGPYEQYF,TGTGCCAGCAGCATCTCGGGCCCATACGAGCAGTACTTC
-,TRBV27,TRBJ2-7,-,CASSFTDEQYF,TGTGCCAGCAGTTTTACTGACGAGCAGTACTTC
-,TRBV10-3,TRBJ1-5,many,CAISESFGNQPQHF,TGTGCCATCAGTGAGTCGTTCGGGAATCAGCCCCAGCATTTT
TRBD2,TRBV15,TRBJ2-2,many,CATSKGLAGGTGELFF,TGTGCCACCAGCAAGGGACTAGCGGGCGGCACCGGGGAGCTGTTTTTT
-,TRBV6-2/TRBV6-3,TRBJ2-7,few,CASRGPNLPYEQYF,TGTGCCAGCAGAGGACCTAACCTCCCCTACGAGCAGTACTTC
-,TRBV12-3/TRBV12-4,TRBJ1-3,many,CASSFRGNTIYF,TGTGCCAGCAGTTTTCGGGGAAACACCATATATTTT
TRBD1,TRBV7-2,TRBJ2-7,few,CASSFLGTGGPREQYF,TGTGCCAGCAGCTTCCTAGGGACAGGGGGCCCTCGGGAGCAGTACTTC
TRBD1,TRBV7-3,TRBJ1-1,-,CASSLTTPGTAAGTEALF,TGTGCCAGCAGCTTAACTACCCCCGGGACAGCCGCGGGGACTGAAGCTCTCTTT
-,TRBV7-9,TRBJ1-1,many,CASSLGGVLNTEAFF,TGTGCCAGCAGCTTAGGCGGGGTTTTGAACACTGAAGCTTTCTTT
-,TRBV28,TRBJ1-4,many,CASTFNEKLFF,TGTGCCAGCACCTTTAATGAAAAACTGTTTTTT
-,TRBV6-6,TRBJ2-2,-,CASKDRELFF,TGTGCCAGCAAGGACCGGGAGCTGTTTTTT
-,TRBV20-1,TRBJ1-1,few,CSARDAHRLNTEAFF,TGCAGTGCTAGAGATGCGCACAGGTTGAACACTGAAGCTTTCTTT
-,TRBV10-3,TRBJ1-1,-,CATQNLKRWGDEAFF,TGTGCCACCCAGAATCTAAAACGCTGGGGCGATGAAGCTTTCTTT
TRBD1,TRBV5-1,TRBJ1-1,few,CASSLEPGGGNTEAFF,TGCGCCAGCAGCTTGGAGCCAGGGGGCGGGAACACTGAAGCTTTCTTT
-,TRBV2,TRBJ2-7,-,CASSPSRRGTYF,TGTGCCAGCAGTCCCTCCCGGAGGGGGACGTACTTC
-,TRBV12-3/TRBV12-4,TRBJ2-5,few,CASSSYEMETQYF,TGTGCCAGCAGCTCCTATGAGATGGAGACCCAGTACTTC
-,TRBV4-3,TRBJ2-7,once,CASSQDHPNLAYEQYF,TGCGCCAGCAGCCAAGATCATCCTAACCTCGCCTACGAGCAGTACTTC
TRBD2,TRBV14,TRBJ2-2,few,CASSRVAGGTGELFF,TGTGCCAGCAGTCGTGTAGCGGGGGGAACCGGGGAGCTGTTTTTT
-,TRBV19,TRBJ1-1,-,CASSIAGGSTEAFF,TGTGCCAGTAGTATCGCGGGGGGGAGCACTGAAGCTTTCTTT
-,TRBV5-1,TRBJ2-5,few,CASTQGQTQETQYF,TGCGCCAGCACCCAGGGGCAGACTCAGGAGACCCAGTACTTC
-,TRBV2,TRBJ2-5,-,CASSYSRGAETQYF,TGTGCCAGCAGTTACTCGAGGGGGGCAGAGACCCAGTACTTC
-,TRBV11-3,TRBJ1-1,-,CASSPSENTEAFF,TGTGCCAGCAGCCCTTCAGAGAACACTGAAGCTTTCTTT
TRBD2,TRBV7-7,TRBJ2-5,-,CASSGDPYQETQYF,TGTGCTAGCAGCGGGGACCCGTACCAAGAGACCCAGTACTTC
-,TRBV5-1,TRBJ1-1,few,CASSLARYTDRNTEAFF,TGCGCCAGCAGCTTGGCCCGATATACTGACAGGAACACTGAAGCTTTCTTT
TRBD2,TRBV7-2,TRBJ2-5,many,CATSGGAVATQYF,TGTGCCACTAGCGGGGGGGCTGTGGCGACCCAGTACTTC
TRBD1,TRBV7-7,TRBJ2-2,many,CASSPRTGDNGELFF,TGTGCTAGCAGCCCACGGACAGGGGATAACGGGGAGCTGTTTTTT
TRBD1,TRBV7-3,TRBJ1-6,-,CASSLSPDRVNSPLHF,TGTGCCAGCAGCTTGTCGCCGGACAGGGTTAATTCACCCCTCCACTTT
-,TRBV9,TRBJ2-5,-,CASSWAGGAETQYF,TGTGCCAGCAGTTGGGCTGGCGGGGCGGAGACCCAGTACTTC
-,TRBV7-6,TRBJ1-5,many,CASSRTDGSNQPQHF,TGTGCCAGCAGCCGTACAGACGGGAGCAATCAGCCCCAGCATTTT
TRBD2,TRBV7-2,TRBJ2-2,-,CASSRGLAGLNTGELFF,TGTGCCAGCAGCCGGGGACTAGCGGGCCTGAACACCGGGGAGCTGTTTTTT
TRBD2,TRBV7-2,TRBJ2-2,few,CASSFRVAGNTGELFF,TGTGCCAGCAGCTTTAGAGTAGCGGGAAACACCGGGGAGCTGTTTTTT
-,TRBV11-2,TRBJ1-2,many,CASSDSLDYGYTF,TGTGCCAGCAGCGACAGTTTGGACTATGGCTACACCTTC
-,TRBV29-1,TRBJ1-1,many,CSVQPTGNTEAFF,TGCAGCGTTCAACCGACAGGGAACACTGAAGCTTTCTTT
-,TRBV7-6,TRBJ2-5,many,CASSPRDTRETQYF,TGTGCCAGCAGCCCCCGGGACACTCGAGAGACCCAGTACTTC
-,TRBV20-1,TRBJ1-4,-,CSASWGVGAGEKLFF,TGCAGTGCTAGCTGGGGCGTTGGAGCGGGTGAAAAACTGTTTTTT
TRBD1,TRBV9,TRBJ1-3,-,CASSKEGAPSGNTIYF,TGTGCCAGCAGCAAAGAGGGGGCCCCCTCTGGAAACACCATATATTTT
TRBD2,TRBV7-2,TRBJ2-7,many,CASSGRAGADEQYF,TGTGCCAGCAGCGGACGAGCGGGAGCGGACGAGCAGTACTTC
-,TRBV25-1,TRBJ1-2,many,CASSEGGRADYTF,TGTGCCAGCAGTGAAGGGGGGAGGGCGGACTACACCTTC
TRBD2,TRBV7-9,TRBJ2-7,few,CASSHGRDYLSEQYF,TGTGCCAGCAGTCACGGTCGGGACTACCTATCCGAGCAGTACTTC
-,TRBV20-1,TRBJ1-6,many,CSARAGPAGSPLHF,TGCAGTGCTAGAGCGGGACCGGCAGGCTCACCCCTCCACTTT
-,TRBV19,TRBJ2-2,few,CASSIPLTGELFF,TGTGCCAGTAGTATCCCCCTCACCGGGGAGCTGTTTTTT
TRBD1,TRBV24-1,TRBJ1-5,once,CATSGTGATPQHF,TGTGCCACCAGCGGGACAGGGGCGACGCCCCAGCATTTT
-,TRBV7-2,TRBJ1-5,many,CASSLATHNQPQHF,TGTGCCAGCAGCTTGGCCACTCACAATCAGCCCCAGCATTTT
-,TRBV7-2,TRBJ1-1,many,CASSSHMNTEAFF,TGTGCCAGCAGCTCCCACATGAACACTGAAGCTTTCTTT
-,TRBV6-6,TRBJ2-2,-,CASRGTSDTGELFF,TGTGCCAGCAGAGGGACGTCGGACACCGGGGAGCTGTTTTTT
-,TRBV7-2,TRBJ2-7,few,CASSLEGRMPYEEQYF,TGTGCCAGCAGCTTAGAAGGCCGAATGCCCTATGAGGAGCAGTACTTC
-,TRBV2,TRBJ1-5,many,CASTSTGGNQPQHF,TGTGCCAGCACCTCGACAGGAGGGAATCAGCCCCAGCATTTT
TRBD2,TRBV7-6,TRBJ2-2,-,CASSSAAGALVSNTGELFF,TGTGCCAGCAGCTCCGCAGCGGGGGCGTTAGTTAGCAACACCGGGGAGCTGTTTTTT
TRBD1,TRBV12-3/TRBV12-4,TRBJ2-7,-,CASSSRRGSAEQYF,TGTGCCAGCAGTTCCCGCAGGGGGTCGGCCGAGCAGTACTTC
-,TRBV12-3/TRBV12-4,TRBJ1-2,-,CASRKAGDATDNYGYTF,TGTGCCAGCAGGAAAGCGGGGGATGCCACAGATAACTATGGCTACACCTTC
-,TRBV15,TRBJ2-6,many,CATSRDRGAGANVLTF,TGTGCCACCAGCAGAGATAGGGGTGCTGGGGCCAACGTCCTGACTTTC
TRBD2,TRBV11-1,TRBJ2-7,-,CASSRTSGFHEQYF,TGTGCCAGCAGCCGGACTAGCGGGTTCCACGAGCAGTACTTC
-,TRBV2,TRBJ1-3,-,CASSDLGAGNTIYF,TGTGCCAGCAGTGATCTGGGGGCTGGAAACACCATATATTTT
TRBD1,TRBV24-1,TRBJ2-2,many,CATSEEDRVGELFF,TGTGCCACCAGTGAGGAAGACAGGGTCGGGGAGCTGTTTTTT
-,TRBV6-6,TRBJ2-7,-,CASSYGQGTEQYF,TGTGCCAGCAGTTACGGGCAGGGGACGGAGCAGTACTTC